This entry lists 25 T cell receptor beta chains sequenced from one sample in a study of blood T cell repertoires in COVID-19. Assay used: immunoSEQ multiplex PCR; TCRdb lists only in-frame clones, some missing. The table lists 55,000 to 65,000 clones, over 75% of them singletons. The sample consisted of peripheral blood. These receptor sequences come from a man aged 55 to 70 with COVID-19, enrolled during active disease.

The chain joins TRBV19 to TRBJ2-7; TRBD2 agrees at 8 bases. This CDR3 has 13 residues. V gave up 4 bases and J gave up 4 bases; unmatched junction bases: 3. Per germline, CDR1 LNHDA and CDR2 SQIVND (reference sequence). The CDR3 coding sequence is TGTGCCAGTAGTACCCGGGAGGGGTACGAGCAGTACTTC. Protein: CASSTREGYEQYF.

This sequence joins TRBV12-3 or TRBV12-4 and TRBJ2-3; D unresolved. The CDR3 has 13 residues. Trimming left V 2 bases short and J 6 bases short, with 9 bases between. This chain's CDR3 is CASSLSPRDTQYF. DNA of the CDR3: TGTGCCAGCAGTTTATCCCCTAGGGATACGCAGTATTTT.

The CDR3 region is CASSQDRASGAYEQYF. The CDR3, as DNA: TGCGCCAGCAGCCAAGATCGGGCTAGCGGGGCCTACGAGCAGTACTTC. The chain combines TRBV4-3 with TRBJ2-7; TRBD2 matches at 9 bases. J was trimmed by 2 bases and V by 0 bases; bases with no gene match: 5. The CDR3 runs to 16 residues. Per germline, CDR1 LGHNA and CDR2 YSLEER.

The rearrangement joins TRBV19 to TRBJ2-1; TRBD1 agrees at 7 bases. Germline loops: CDR1 LNHDA, CDR2 SQIVND (reference sequence). J gave up 6 bases and V 10 bases, and 12 bases lay outside the gene matches. This CDR3 region has 14 residues. CDR3 sequence: CATKPGQTLNEQFF. The CDR3, as DNA: TGTGCCACTAAACCGGGACAGACCCTCAATGAGCAGTTCTTC.

The V gene is TRBV15, the J gene TRBJ2-1, with 12 bases that match TRBD2. Germline assignment: CDR1 LNHNV and CDR2 YYDKDF (reference sequence). The junction had 4 bases not matched to a gene; V was cut back by 1 base and J by 6 bases. CDR3 length: 16 amino acids. Here the CDR3 reads CATSRGLAGVSNEQFF. The CDR3 DNA is TGTGCCACCAGCAGAGGACTAGCGGGAGTTTCCAATGAGCAGTTCTTC. Drawing the rest from reference TRBV15 and TRBJ2-1, the complete variable domain is DAMVIQNPRYQVTQFGKPVTLSCSQTLNHNVMYWYQQKSSQAPKLLFHYYDKDFNNEADTPDNFQSRRPNTSFCFLDIRSPGLGDTAMYLCATSRGLAGVSNEQFFGPGTRLTVL.

This clone was counted a single time. The chain combines TRBV30 with TRBJ1-3, with 8 bases identical to TRBD1. Germline loops: CDR1 GTSNPN, CDR2 SVGIG (reference sequence). V was pared by 2 bases and J by 4 bases, with 10 bases of the junction left unmatched. This CDR3 contains 16 residues. The chain's CDR3 is CAWSPGAGGTGNTIYF. The DNA of the CDR3 is TGTGCCTGGAGTCCAGGGGCAGGGGGCACGGGAAACACCATATATTTT.

This chain links TRBV19 with TRBJ2-7, with D possibly matching TRBD1 (6 bases). The germline CDR1 and CDR2 sequences are LNHDA and SQIVND (reference sequence). Trimming cost V 9 bases and J 6 bases, with 12 bases left between them. The CDR3 is made up of 11 amino acids. CDR3 nucleotides: TGTGCCAGCGGACAGCCTCGCGAGCAGTACTTC. Residues: CASGQPREQYF.

The J gene is TRBJ1-2, the V gene TRBV14; D might be TRBD1 (6 bases). CDR1 and CDR2 from the germline V gene are SGHDN and FVKESK. The CDR3 spans 13 residues. The V end was cut by 4 bases, the J end by 2 bases, with 8 bases between. CDR3 in amino acids: CASSPGTNYGYTF. CDR3 bases: TGTGCCAGCAGCCCCGGGACAAACTATGGCTACACCTTC.

This chain connects TRBV7-9 to TRBJ2-5; possibly TRBD1 for D (6 bases). This CDR3 is 15 amino acids long. Germline V lookup: CDR1 SEHNR, CDR2 FQNEAQ (reference sequence). The V end was cut by 1 base, the J end by 2 bases, with 11 bases between. Here the CDR3 DNA reads TGTGCCAGCAGCTTAGGGGGGCAGTCACAAGAGACCCAGTACTTC. Protein: CASSLGGQSQETQYF. Full variable domain (missing parts from reference TRBV7-9 and TRBJ2-5): DTGVSQNPRHKITKRGQNVTFRCDPISEHNRLYWYRQTLGQGPEFLTYFQNEAQLEKSRLLSDRFSAERPKGSFSTLEIQRTEQGDSAMYLCASSLGGQSQETQYFGPGTRLLVL.

The table lists this clone with a count of one. This rearrangement joins TRBV9 to TRBJ2-7; 11 positions agree with TRBD2. The J segment lost 6 bases and the V segment lost 4 bases, leaving 12 bases of the junction unmatched. CDR1 SGDLS and CDR2 YYNGEE come from the germline V gene. The CDR3 consists of 16 residues. The DNA of the CDR3 is TGTGCCAGCAGCCCAGTAGCGGGAGGGCTCCCTTCCGAGCAGTACTTC. This sequence encodes CASSPVAGGLPSEQYF.

This clone was recorded once. This chain uses TRBV4-3 with TRBJ1-1; D is ambiguous. This CDR3 spans 14 amino acids. Germline CDR1 LGHNA, CDR2 YSLEER. V dropped 0 bases and J dropped 4 bases, with 9 bases sitting between them. The CDR3 coding sequence is TGCGCCAGCAGCCAAGATATGCGGGGCACTGAAGCTTTCTTT. It encodes CASSQDMRGTEAFF.

The chain is built from TRBV9 and TRBJ1-2; 10 nucleotides align to TRBD1. Germline values: CDR1 SGDLS, CDR2 YYNGEE. The junction had 7 bases not matched to a gene; V was cut back by 2 bases and J by 0 bases. The CDR3 totals 17 residues. This CDR3 is CASSVGDRGRSNYGYTF. CDR3 DNA sequence: TGTGCCAGCAGCGTCGGGGACAGGGGTCGATCTAACTATGGCTACACCTTC.

The chain is built from TRBV4-3 and TRBJ2-3; D not resolved. The V end lost 0 bases, the J end lost 3 bases, and 4 bases lay between the germline ends. The CDR3 consists of 13 residues. CDR1 and CDR2 from the germline V gene are LGHNA and YSLEER. DNA for the CDR3: TGCGCCAGCAGCCAAGAAGCAACAGATACGCAGTATTTT. Translated, it gives CASSQEATDTQYF.

Only a few counts were recorded for this clone. The chain uses TRBV19 and TRBJ1-3; 9 bases line up with TRBD1. The J segment lost 7 bases and the V segment lost 7 bases, leaving 8 bases of the junction unmatched. CDR3 length: 14 amino acids. Per the germline V gene, CDR1 is LNHDA and CDR2 is SQIVND (reference sequence). CDR3 loop: CASTPDRGRNTIYF. The CDR3 DNA sequence: TGTGCCAGTACCCCGGACAGGGGAAGGAACACCATATATTTT. The full variable domain, in which reference TRBV19 and TRBJ1-3 provide the parts outside the CDR3, is DGGITQSPKYLFRKEGQNVTLSCEQNLNHDAMYWYRQDPGQGLRLIYYSQIVNDFQKGDIAEGYSVSREKKESFPLTVTSAQKNPTAFYLCASTPDRGRNTIYFGEGSWLTVV.

V is TRBV2 and J is TRBJ2-7; TRBD1 might be the D (5 bases). The CDR3 runs 14 residues. Looked up from germline, CDR1 is SNHLY and CDR2 is FYNNEI. Trimming pared 6 bases from V and 0 bases from J, leaving 12 bases between. CDR3: CASRSQGSSYEQYF. The CDR3 nucleotides read TGTGCCAGCAGGTCCCAGGGCAGCTCCTACGAGCAGTACTTC. Looking up the rest from reference TRBV2 and TRBJ2-7 gives the full variable domain: EPEVTQTPSHQVTQMGQEVILRCVPISNHLYFYWYRQILGQKVEFLVSFYNNEISEKSEIFDDQFSVERPDGSNFTLKIRSTKLEDSAMYFCASRSQGSSYEQYFGPGTRLTVT.

This clone was seen only a few times. The V gene is TRBV4-2, the J gene TRBJ2-7; D possibly corresponds to TRBD2 (7 bases). The length of the CDR3 is 18 residues. With 1 base removed from V and 3 bases from J, the gap between germline ends came to 22 bases. Germline-derived CDR1 and CDR2 are LGHNA and YNFKEQ. The CDR3 here is CASSQVGGGASGFYEQYF. CDR3 bases: TGTGCCAGCAGCCAAGTTGGGGGCGGGGCTAGCGGTTTCTACGAGCAGTACTTC.

V is TRBV7-9 and J is TRBJ2-1; D unresolved. Germline loops: CDR1 SEHNR, CDR2 FQNEAQ (reference sequence). The CDR3 sequence is 15 residues long. The V end lost 4 bases, the J end lost 4 bases, and 14 bases lay between the germline ends. In nucleotides, the CDR3 is TGTGCCAGCAGCTCAAGTCGCGACGGGTACAATGAGCAGTTCTTC. This sequence encodes CASSSSRDGYNEQFF.

The V gene is TRBV11-2, the J gene TRBJ2-1; D perhaps matches TRBD1 (6 bases). V was shortened by 1 base and J by 9 bases, with 10 bases between the two germline ends. CDR1 and CDR2 (germline): SGHAT, FQNNGV. This CDR3 comprises 13 residues. As DNA, the CDR3 is TGTGCCAGCAGCTTAGCGGGGACAATTGAGCAGTTCTTC. This encodes CASSLAGTIEQFF.

V is TRBV27 and J is TRBJ2-1; D is possibly TRBD1 (6 bases). In germline, CDR1 is MNHEY, CDR2 SMNVEV (reference sequence). CDR3 length: 16 residues. Trimming removed 6 bases at V and 6 bases at J, with 21 bases between. The CDR3 DNA reads TGTGCCAGCAGAAAGGACAGCCCCACCGGAGGCAATGAGCAGTTCTTC. The encoded protein is CASRKDSPTGGNEQFF.

The chain is built from TRBV10-3 and TRBJ1-6; TRBD1 matches 8 bases. In germline, CDR1 is ENHRY, CDR2 SYGVKD. Trimming at V came to 6 bases and at J to 7 bases, leaving 2 bases not matched to a gene. This CDR3 has 13 residues. CDR3 DNA: TGTGCCATCAGGGACAGGGAAAATTCACCCCTCCACTTT. This translates into CAIRDRENSPLHF.

V is TRBV11-3 and J is TRBJ1-6; maybe TRBD1 (5 bases). Germline CDR1 and CDR2: SGHNT and YENEEA. V was shortened by 3 bases and J by 0 bases, with 9 bases between the two germline ends. The CDR3 sequence is 16 residues long. The CDR3 DNA is TGTGCCAGCAGCTTTGGGGCTAGCTCCTATAATTCACCCCTCCACTTT. It yields the protein CASSFGASSYNSPLHF.

This clone was seen a single time. This rearrangement joins TRBV5-5 to TRBJ2-3; 10 bases are shared with TRBD1. Germline trimming cut 4 bases from V and 3 bases from J; bases unmatched to any gene: 8. This CDR3 is 16 amino acids long. Germline lookup yields CDR1 SGHKS and CDR2 YYEKEE (reference sequence). The CDR3 protein is CASSRFLGQGTDTQYF. Written as DNA, the CDR3 is TGTGCCAGCAGCCGTTTCCTGGGACAGGGGACAGATACGCAGTATTTT.

V gene TRBV5-1 combines with J gene TRBJ1-1; 8 bases are a match to TRBD1. In germline, CDR1 is SGHRS, CDR2 YFSETQ. V lost 3 bases and J lost 1; bases outside the gene matches: 5. There are 15 residues in the CDR3. This CDR3 reads CASSYGDRRNTEAFF. The CDR3 DNA follows: TGCGCCAGCAGCTACGGGGACAGGAGGAACACTGAAGCTTTCTTT.

This clone was detected a few times. The gene calls are TRBV3-1 (or the pseudogene TRBV3-2) and TRBJ1-4; 8 bases align to TRBD1. V was pared by 4 bases and J by 7 bases, with 5 bases of the junction left unmatched. In germline, CDR1 is LGHDT, CDR2 YNNKEL (reference sequence). The length of the CDR3 is 14 residues. CDR3 nucleotides: TGTGCCAGCAGCCCACGGACAGGGTCTGAAAAACTGTTTTTT. Residues: CASSPRTGSEKLFF.

This sequence joins TRBV19 and TRBJ2-3; 12 bases fit TRBD2. The CDR3 is 16 residues long. Germline values: CDR1 LNHDA, CDR2 SQIVND (reference sequence). The V gene end was trimmed by 5 bases and the J gene end by 2 bases; junction bases not matched to a gene: 5. CDR3: CASSLLAGGITDTQYF. The CDR3 DNA follows: TGTGCCAGTAGTCTTCTAGCGGGGGGGATCACAGATACGCAGTATTTT.